Shown below are 9 T cell receptor beta chains from a single sample sequenced in a study of long-term antiretroviral therapy in people with HIV. Survey-level immunoSEQ v3.0 assays were run. This table comes from immunoSEQ multiplex PCR, and its TCRdb copy is limited to in-frame clones, with some not included. There are about 27,000 clones in the sample; roughly 80% occur only once, and approximately 10% lies in the top ten. This sample comprised unsorted PBMCs, obtained 3 years after starting antiretroviral therapy. The source of these receptors is a man aged 40-55 years with HIV.

The chain is built from TRBV28 and TRBJ1-4; D is undetermined. The germline V and J ends were trimmed by 6 bases and 4 bases, with 3 bases remaining between them. Germline-derived CDR1 and CDR2 are MDHEN and SYDVKM. CDR3 size: 11 residues. The CDR3 nucleotides read TGTGCCAGCAGCCTTAATGAAAAACTGTTTTTT. This sequence encodes CASSLNEKLFF.

This clone was seen a single time. V and J are TRBV4-1 and TRBJ1-4; no firm D call. V was cut by 1 base and J by 5 bases, with 14 bases left in between. The CDR3 has 16 residues. CDR1 and CDR2 from the germline V gene are MGHRA and YSYEKL. As DNA, the CDR3 is TGCGCCAGCAGCCAAGTTGGTACGGGGTGGAATGAAAAACTGTTTTTT. Amino acids: CASSQVGTGWNEKLFF.

This sequence joins TRBV4-1 and TRBJ2-5, with D perhaps given as TRBD1 or TRBD2 (6 bases each). Germline V gene data show CDR1 as MGHRA and CDR2 as YSYEKL. Deletions cut 0 bases from V and 6 bases from J, with 17 bases between. This CDR3 has 16 amino acids. The chain's CDR3 is CASSQDEGQGRQTQYF. CDR3 nucleotide sequence: TGCGCCAGCAGCCAAGATGAGGGCCAGGGGAGGCAGACCCAGTACTTC.

CDR3 nucleotides: TGTGCCAGCAGCTGTCGACTAGACAATGAGCAGTTCTTC. Translating gives CASSCRLDNEQFF. This sequence joins TRBV21-1 and TRBJ2-1; the table's TRBD2 call for D was not verified on the DNA. TRBV21-1 represents a pseudogene. This CDR3 is built from 13 residues.

The chain uses TRBV6-1 and TRBJ2-7, with D perhaps matching TRBD1 (7 bases). Between the trimmed V and J ends, which lost 7 bases and 5 bases, there was a span of 21 bases. Germline CDR1 MNHNS, CDR2 SASEGT. The CDR3 spans 15 residues. This chain's CDR3 is CASIKGGTEFHEQYF. The CDR3 coding sequence is TGTGCCAGCATTAAAGGGGGGACAGAGTTTCACGAGCAGTACTTC.

This chain uses TRBV11-1 with TRBJ2-7, with a weak D call TRBD1 (6 bases). This CDR3 has 13 residues. Trimming removed 2 bases at V and 6 bases at J, with 11 bases between. The V gene's germline CDR1 is SGHAT and CDR2 FQDESV (reference sequence). The CDR3 loop reads CASSLLQGGEQYF. The CDR3 DNA sequence: TGTGCCAGCAGCTTATTGCAAGGGGGCGAGCAGTACTTC.

This chain joins TRBV7-9 and TRBJ2-1; a weak D match, TRBD2 (5 bases). The V gene lost 4 bases and the J gene lost 10 bases, with 14 bases spanning the gap. Germline V lookup: CDR1 SEHNR, CDR2 FQNEAQ (reference sequence). The CDR3 length is 13 residues. The CDR3 reads CASSSTGIREQFF. The CDR3 region has the DNA TGTGCCAGCAGCTCCACGGGGATTAGAGAGCAGTTCTTC.

This rearrangement joins TRBV4-1 to TRBJ2-5; 10 bases map to TRBD1. This CDR3 has 14 amino acids. Unmatched junction bases numbered 4, after V lost 4 bases and J lost 5 bases. Per the germline V gene, CDR1 is MGHRA and CDR2 is YSYEKL. The CDR3 coding sequence is TGCGCCAGCAGCCTCGGACAGGGGGGTGAGACCCAGTACTTC. Translated: CASSLGQGGETQYF.

The V call is TRBV19, the J call TRBJ2-2, with D possibly matching TRBD1 (5 bases). CDR1 LNHDA and CDR2 SQIVND come from the germline V gene (reference sequence). V was pared by 4 bases and J by 8 bases, with 14 bases between. This CDR3 is 14 amino acids long. The CDR3 reads CASSTPRVTGELFF. The CDR3 region has the DNA TGTGCCAGTAGTACCCCCAGGGTAACGGGGGAGCTGTTTTTT.